The next 12 T cell receptor beta chains were all read from a single sample in a study of T cells expressing NK-cell markers. TCRdb reprocessed the 5' RACE reads and reports one entry per CDR3 protein, with no DNA. The sample data list 400,000 or so distinct CDR3 sequences. The sample comprised blood T cells: a sorted CD56 or NKG2C T cell subset, CD4+ or CD8+ T cells, or bulk PBMC T cells (not recorded which). Receptors were obtained from a woman between 50 and 59 years old in good health.

The CDR3 spells CASSRLAGLETDTQYF. This chain joins TRBV18 and TRBJ2-3. The germline gives CDR1 KGHSH, CDR2 LQKENI. This CDR3 is built from 16 residues.

The chain couples TRBV5-1 to TRBJ2-5; the D call from TCRdb, TRBD1, cannot be confirmed without DNA. Looked up from germline, CDR1 is SGHRS and CDR2 is YFSETQ. The CDR3 contains 14 residues. The CDR3 loop is CASTGGSGGETQYF.

V usage is TRBV20-1 and J usage is TRBJ1-4. The CDR3 sequence is 12 residues long. Germline loops: CDR1 DFQATT, CDR2 SNEGSKA (reference sequence). The CDR3 region is CSADLGGEKLFF.

The V gene is TRBV24-1, the J gene TRBJ1-2; the TCRdb D gene call, TRBD1, has no DNA to confirm it. Germline lookup yields CDR1 KGHDR and CDR2 SFDVKD. This CDR3 has 17 amino acids. CDR3 in amino acids: CATSDPSGTPENYGYTF.

The chain carries TRBV10-3 and TRBJ2-1. Per the germline V gene, CDR1 is ENHRY and CDR2 is SYGVKD. This CDR3 has 12 residues. Here the CDR3 reads CAISDVRFSPFF.

The J gene is TRBJ2-7, the V gene TRBV5-6; the TRBD1 assignment by TCRdb is unverifiable without DNA. From germline, CDR1 is SGHDT and CDR2 YYEEEE. The CDR3 extends over 13 amino acids. CDR3 sequence reads: CASSLQGVSEQYF.

V and J are TRBV3-1 and TRBJ2-7; the TCRdb D gene call, TRBD2, has no DNA to confirm it. Germline V gene lookup returns CDR1 LGHDT and CDR2 YNNKEL (reference sequence). The CDR3 sequence is 16 residues long. This CDR3 reads CASSQESGRAISEQYF.

CDR3 in amino acids: CASSERGGELFF. The chain couples TRBV2 to TRBJ2-2; TCRdb picks TRBD1, but there is no DNA to check that call. The CDR3 contains 12 residues. The germline CDR1 and CDR2 sequences are SNHLY and FYNNEI. Full variable domain (rest looked up from reference TRBV2 and TRBJ2-2): EPEVTQTPSHQVTQMGQEVILRCVPISNHLYFYWYRQILGQKVEFLVSFYNNEISEKSEIFDDQFSVERPDGSNFTLKIRSTKLEDSAMYFCASSERGGELFFGEGSRLTVL.

The chain carries TRBV19 and TRBJ2-2. The germline gives CDR1 LNHDA, CDR2 SQIVND (reference sequence). The CDR3 is 15 amino acids. CDR3 residues: CASSIGLATTGELFF.

The gene calls are TRBV12-3 or TRBV12-4 and TRBJ1-1. CDR3 length equals 14 residues. CDR3 protein: CASSPDTENTEAFF.

This rearrangement joins TRBV2 to TRBJ2-3. Germline-derived CDR1 and CDR2 are SNHLY and FYNNEI. The CDR3 is 14 amino acids. The CDR3 protein is CASSDILSTDTQYF.

This chain links TRBV27 with TRBJ2-6; TCRdb returns TRBD1, unconfirmable since there is no DNA. The V gene's germline CDR1 is MNHEY and CDR2 SMNVEV (reference sequence). There are 18 residues in the CDR3. The CDR3 spells CASSPSGAGVSGANVLTF.